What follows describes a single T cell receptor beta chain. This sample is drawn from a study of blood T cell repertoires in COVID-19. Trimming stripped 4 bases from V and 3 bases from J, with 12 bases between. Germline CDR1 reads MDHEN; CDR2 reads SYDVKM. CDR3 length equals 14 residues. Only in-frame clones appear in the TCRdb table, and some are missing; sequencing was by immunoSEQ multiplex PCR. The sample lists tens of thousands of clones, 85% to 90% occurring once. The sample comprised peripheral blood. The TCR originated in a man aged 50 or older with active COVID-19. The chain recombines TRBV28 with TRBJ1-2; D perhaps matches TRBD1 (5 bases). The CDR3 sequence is CASSSGTAYYGYTF. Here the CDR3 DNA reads TGTGCCAGCAGTTCCGGGACTGCGTACTATGGCTACACCTTC.